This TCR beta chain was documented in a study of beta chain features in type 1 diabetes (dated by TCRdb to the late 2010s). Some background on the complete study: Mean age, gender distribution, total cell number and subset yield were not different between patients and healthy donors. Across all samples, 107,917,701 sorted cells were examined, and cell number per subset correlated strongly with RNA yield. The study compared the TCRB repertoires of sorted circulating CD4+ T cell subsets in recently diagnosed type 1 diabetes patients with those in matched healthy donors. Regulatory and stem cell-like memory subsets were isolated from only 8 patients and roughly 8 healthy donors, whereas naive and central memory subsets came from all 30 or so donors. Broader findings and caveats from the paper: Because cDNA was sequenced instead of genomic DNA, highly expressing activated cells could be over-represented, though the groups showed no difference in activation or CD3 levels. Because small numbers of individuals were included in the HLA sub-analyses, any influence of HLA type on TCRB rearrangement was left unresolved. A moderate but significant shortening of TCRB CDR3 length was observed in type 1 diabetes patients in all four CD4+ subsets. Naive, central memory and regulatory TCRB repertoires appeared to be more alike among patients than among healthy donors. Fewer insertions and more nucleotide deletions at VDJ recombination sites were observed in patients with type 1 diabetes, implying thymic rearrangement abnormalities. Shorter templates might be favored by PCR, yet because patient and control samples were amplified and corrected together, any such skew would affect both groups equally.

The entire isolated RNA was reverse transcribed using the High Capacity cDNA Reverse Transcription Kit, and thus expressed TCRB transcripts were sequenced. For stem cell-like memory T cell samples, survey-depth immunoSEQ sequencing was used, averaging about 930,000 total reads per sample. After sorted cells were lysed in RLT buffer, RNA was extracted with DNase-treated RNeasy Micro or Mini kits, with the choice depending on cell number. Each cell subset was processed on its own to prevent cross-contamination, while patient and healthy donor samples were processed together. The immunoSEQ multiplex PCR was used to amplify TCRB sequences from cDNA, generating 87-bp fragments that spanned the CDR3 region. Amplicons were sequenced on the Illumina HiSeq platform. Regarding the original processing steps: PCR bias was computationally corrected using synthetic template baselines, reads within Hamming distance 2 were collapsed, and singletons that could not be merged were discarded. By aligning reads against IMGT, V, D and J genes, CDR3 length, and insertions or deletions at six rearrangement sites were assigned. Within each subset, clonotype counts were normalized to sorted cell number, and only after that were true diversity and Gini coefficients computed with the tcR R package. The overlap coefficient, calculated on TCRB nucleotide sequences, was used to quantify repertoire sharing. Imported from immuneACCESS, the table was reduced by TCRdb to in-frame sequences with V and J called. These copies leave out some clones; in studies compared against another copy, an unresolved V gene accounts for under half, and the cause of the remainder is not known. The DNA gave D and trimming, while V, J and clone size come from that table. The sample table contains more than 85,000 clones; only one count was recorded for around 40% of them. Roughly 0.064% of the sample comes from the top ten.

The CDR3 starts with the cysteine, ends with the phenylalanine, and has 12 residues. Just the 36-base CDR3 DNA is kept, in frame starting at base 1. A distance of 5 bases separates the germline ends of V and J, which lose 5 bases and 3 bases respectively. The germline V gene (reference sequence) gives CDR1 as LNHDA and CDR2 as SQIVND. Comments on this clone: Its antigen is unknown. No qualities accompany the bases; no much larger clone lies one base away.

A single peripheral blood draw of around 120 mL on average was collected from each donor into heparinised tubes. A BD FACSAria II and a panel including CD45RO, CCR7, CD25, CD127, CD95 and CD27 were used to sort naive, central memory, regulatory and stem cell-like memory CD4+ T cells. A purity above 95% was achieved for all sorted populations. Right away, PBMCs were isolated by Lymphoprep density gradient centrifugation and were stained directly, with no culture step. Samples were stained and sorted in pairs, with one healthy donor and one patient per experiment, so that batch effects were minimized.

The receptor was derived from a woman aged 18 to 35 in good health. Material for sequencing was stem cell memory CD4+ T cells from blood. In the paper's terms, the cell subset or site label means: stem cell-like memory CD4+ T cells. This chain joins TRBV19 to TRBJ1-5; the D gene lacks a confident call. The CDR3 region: CASSPYNQPQHF. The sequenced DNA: TGTGCCAGTAGTCCGTACAATCAGCCCCAGCATTTT.